A single sample is the source of the 5 T cell receptor beta chains below, sequenced in a study of blood T cells in healthy people across ages (dated by TCRdb to between 2015 and 2016). Library method: 5' RACE. Sequencer: Illumina HiSeq 2500. The second PCR ran for about 6 to 12 cycles and used a J-beta primer mix along with a sample-barcoded 5' primer. TCRdb's own reprocessing of the public reads used fastp at Q25 and MiXCR and kept productive beta chains. Rows merge per CDR3 protein into single entries with the most common DNA and genes. Within this sample are about 1.8 million distinct CDR3 sequences, with just under 50% of them counted one time only. The ten largest clones add up to about 2.1% of the sample. Source material: blood. The source is a woman aged 40 to 50 in good health.

V and J are TRBV12-3 or TRBV12-4 and TRBJ2-3, with 10 bases identical to TRBD2. With 6 bases clipped from V and 4 bases from J, the junction kept 13 bases outside the gene matches. The CDR3 totals 17 residues. The CDR3 DNA sequence: TGTGCCAGCAGCAAGGGCCTAGCGGGGGCTTCCCCAGATACGCAGTATTTT. Protein sequence: CASSKGLAGASPDTQYF.

The CDR3 protein is CASSQESVGGSRERRQFF. CDR3 bases: TGCGCCAGCAGCCAAGAAAGCGTAGGCGGGTCTAGGGAGAGGCGGCAGTTCTTC. The genes are TRBV4-3 and TRBJ2-1; possibly TRBD2 for D (5 bases). V was trimmed by 0 bases and J by 12 bases, leaving 27 bases between them. CDR3 size: 18 residues. The V gene's germline CDR1 is LGHNA and CDR2 YSLEER.

This clonotype was seen a few times. The V and J genes are TRBV3-1 and TRBJ2-3, with D maybe TRBD1 (5 bases). Trimming pared 4 bases from V and 2 bases from J, leaving 10 bases between. Germline-derived CDR1 and CDR2 are LGHDT and YNNKEL (reference sequence). The CDR3 is 14 amino acids. The CDR3 coding sequence is TGTGCCAGCAGCCCTCAGGGTTACACAGATACGCAGTATTTT. This translates into CASSPQGYTDTQYF.

The chain is built from TRBV5-1 and TRBJ2-5; D possibly corresponds to TRBD1 (5 bases). The CDR3 totals 16 residues. The germline V gene has CDR1 SGHRS and CDR2 YFSETQ. V lost 4 bases and J lost 0, with 16 bases in between. CDR3 bases: TGCGCCAGCAGCCCCCTGTCACAGGAGTACCAAGAGACCCAGTACTTC. Translation gives CASSPLSQEYQETQYF. Full variable domain (outside the CDR3, taken from reference TRBV5-1 and TRBJ2-5): KAGVTQTPRYLIKTRGQQVTLSCSPISGHRSVSWYQQTPGQGLQFLFEYFSETQRNKGNFPGRFSGRQFSNSRSEMNVSTLELGDSALYLCASSPLSQEYQETQYFGPGTRLLVL.

This chain uses TRBV7-9 with TRBJ2-5, with 10 nucleotides matching TRBD2. The V gene's germline CDR1 is SEHNR and CDR2 FQNEAQ (reference sequence). J gave up 11 bases and V 3 bases, and 12 bases lay outside the gene matches. The CDR3 totals 15 residues. The CDR3 reads CASSLQRGGPTQQYF. The CDR3 DNA sequence: TGTGCCAGCAGCTTGCAGCGGGGGGGACCTACGCAGCAGTACTTC. Combining the CDR3 with reference TRBV7-9 and TRBJ2-5 gives the whole variable domain DTGVSQNPRHKITKRGQNVTFRCDPISEHNRLYWYRQTLGQGPEFLTYFQNEAQLEKSRLLSDRFSAERPKGSFSTLEIQRTEQGDSAMYLCASSLQRGGPTQQYFGPGTRLLVL.